Each of the 31 T cell receptor beta chains below was sequenced from the same sample in a study of blood T cell repertoires in COVID-19. Assay: immunoSEQ multiplex PCR; the TCRdb copy retains only in-frame clones and omits some. The data hold over 150,000 clones, with roughly 81% observed a single time. The sample taken for sequencing was peripheral blood. The receptor source for this set is a man between 40 and 49 years old with acute or convalescent COVID-19.

Concerning this clone itself: At the DNA level, this CDR3 is encoded by other sequences in the same sample as well. V is TRBV19 and J is TRBJ1-1; D is unresolved. Per germline, CDR1 LNHDA and CDR2 SQIVND (reference sequence). Deletions cut 6 bases from V and 1 base from J, with 9 bases between. The CDR3 runs 13 residues. The CDR3 loop is CASSRQENTEAFF. CDR3 nucleotides: TGTGCCAGTAGCCGGCAGGAGAACACTGAAGCTTTCTTT. The full variable domain, in which reference TRBV19 and TRBJ1-1 provide the parts outside the CDR3, is DGGITQSPKYLFRKEGQNVTLSCEQNLNHDAMYWYRQDPGQGLRLIYYSQIVNDFQKGDIAEGYSVSREKKESFPLTVTSAQKNPTAFYLCASSRQENTEAFFGQGTRLTVV.

The V call is TRBV28, the J call TRBJ1-6; TRBD1 is a possible D gene (5 bases). The CDR3 is 17 amino acids. CDR1 MDHEN and CDR2 SYDVKM come from the germline V gene. V gave up 2 bases and J gave up 0 bases, with 11 bases separating them. CDR3 loop: CASSLGRAGSYNSPLHF. CDR3 nucleotides: TGTGCCAGCAGTTTAGGCAGGGCAGGCTCCTATAATTCACCCCTCCACTTT.

The J gene is TRBJ2-1, the V gene TRBV3-1 (or the pseudogene TRBV3-2); D unresolved. The CDR3 runs to 13 residues. The ends were cut back, 1 base at V and 12 bases at J, with 13 bases in the middle. Germline V gene lookup returns CDR1 LGHDT and CDR2 YNNKEL (reference sequence). In DNA form, the CDR3 reads TGTGCCAGCAGCCAAGGGGCCGCCCTCGGGCAGTTCTTC. This translates into CASSQGAALGQFF.

This chain joins TRBV4-3 and TRBJ1-2; TRBD1 might be the D (5 bases). The CDR3 spans 15 residues. Per germline, CDR1 LGHNA and CDR2 YSLEER. V lost 4 bases, J lost 5 bases, and 17 bases lay in between. CDR3 loop: CASSPGPGGFYGYTF. For the CDR3, the DNA is TGCGCCAGCAGCCCGGGACCGGGGGGATTTTATGGCTACACCTTC.

The J gene is TRBJ1-3, the V gene TRBV28; D is unclear. Deletions cut 6 bases from V and 0 bases from J, with 15 bases between. The CDR3 consists of 16 residues. Germline V CDR1 and CDR2: MDHEN, SYDVKM. Here the CDR3 DNA reads TGTGCCAGCAGCCCTGGACGGGGAGTCTCTGGAAACACCATATATTTT. It encodes CASSPGRGVSGNTIYF.

There are a few counts of this clone. The same CDR3 arises from other DNA sequences in this sample as well. For the CDR3, the DNA is TGTGCCAGCTCACCTCTAGACAGGGATTCACCCCTCCACTTT. As protein: CASSPLDRDSPLHF. The genes are TRBV18 and TRBJ1-6, with 7 bases fitting TRBD1. The V gene end was trimmed by 3 bases and the J gene end by 8 bases; junction bases not matched to a gene: 4. The CDR3 covers 14 residues. Germline CDR1 and CDR2: KGHSH and LQKENI.

This clone appeared once. The rearrangement uses TRBV14 and TRBJ2-7; D possibly corresponds to TRBD2 (6 bases). Germline values: CDR1 SGHDN, CDR2 FVKESK. V lost 4 bases to trimming and J lost 8 bases, with 15 bases between them. The CDR3 has 13 amino acids. Here the CDR3 reads CASSPFWRDKQYF. DNA of the CDR3: TGTGCCAGCAGCCCGTTTTGGAGGGATAAGCAGTACTTC.

The chain uses TRBV28 and TRBJ1-3; D is unresolved. Trimming cost V 5 bases and J 0 bases, with 8 bases left between them. This CDR3 is built from 14 residues. CDR1 and CDR2 (germline): MDHEN, SYDVKM. The CDR3 nucleotides read TGTGCCAGCAGTGACCGCGGCTCTGGAAACACCATATATTTT. It translates to CASSDRGSGNTIYF.

The chain links TRBV7-6 to TRBJ2-3, with TRBD2 identical over 8 bases. This CDR3 is 15 amino acids long. Unmatched junction bases numbered 2, after V lost 1 base and J lost 2 bases. Germline-derived CDR1 and CDR2 are SGHVS and FNYEAQ. In DNA, the CDR3 is TGTGCCAGCAGCTTAGGGACTAGCATCACAGATACGCAGTATTTT. Protein sequence: CASSLGTSITDTQYF.

This chain joins TRBV6-1 and TRBJ2-1; TRBD2 agrees at 8 bases. V trimming: 4 bases; J trimming: 4 bases; junction bases outside the gene matches: 12. The CDR3 is 17 amino acids. Germline CDR1 is MNHNS and CDR2 is SASEGT. The CDR3 sequence is CASSGGVQAGEYNEQFF. CDR3 DNA: TGTGCCAGCAGTGGGGGAGTGCAAGCGGGGGAATACAATGAGCAGTTCTTC.

The gene calls are TRBV7-9 and TRBJ2-7; 9 bases are shared with TRBD1. Trimming took 1 base from V and 5 from J; bases not matched to a gene: 6. Germline CDR1 SEHNR, CDR2 FQNEAQ (reference sequence). The CDR3 is made up of 15 amino acids. The CDR3 DNA follows: TGTGCCAGCAGCTTAGGTAACAGGGGGCCCCACGAGCAGTACTTC. It specifies CASSLGNRGPHEQYF.

The genes are TRBV19 and TRBJ2-3; tentative D call: TRBD1 (5 bases). Germline CDR1 LNHDA, CDR2 SQIVND (reference sequence). The CDR3 consists of 18 residues. V gave up 3 bases and J gave up 1 base, with 20 bases separating them. The CDR3 DNA reads as TGTGCCAGTAGTATTTCCCCTGGGGCGAGTCCACGCACAGATACGCAGTATTTT. Protein sequence: CASSISPGASPRTDTQYF.

The chain joins TRBV5-1 to TRBJ1-3; D remains unclear. V was clipped by 4 bases and J by 0 bases, with 11 bases between them. This CDR3 region has 15 residues. Looked up from germline, CDR1 is SGHRS and CDR2 is YFSETQ. CDR3 sequence (DNA): TGCGCCAGCAGCGAGGTCGGTAACTCTGGAAACACCATATATTTT. It specifies CASSEVGNSGNTIYF.

This clone was picked up one time. V usage is TRBV28 and J usage is TRBJ1-3; no clear D. The CDR3 contains 13 residues. V shed 5 bases and J shed 4 bases, with 9 bases lying between them. Germline lookup yields CDR1 MDHEN and CDR2 SYDVKM. The CDR3 sequence: CASSLPPGNTIYF. The DNA for the CDR3 is TGTGCCAGCAGTCTACCCCCCGGAAACACCATATATTTT.

The gene calls are TRBV15 and TRBJ1-2; 9 nucleotides agree with TRBD1. V lost 3 bases and J lost 3; bases outside the gene matches: 17. The CDR3 contains 19 residues. CDR1 is LNHNV, CDR2 YYDKDF, per germline (reference sequence). For the CDR3, the DNA is TGTGCCACCAGCAGCCCCACCGTTGACAGGGGGACAGGGCACTATGGCTACACCTTC. Translated: CATSSPTVDRGTGHYGYTF.

The genes are TRBV12-3 or TRBV12-4 and TRBJ2-5; D not certain. Between the trimmed V and J ends, which lost 1 base and 2 bases, there was a span of 5 bases. There are 13 residues in the CDR3. CDR3 in DNA: TGTGCCAGCAGTTTAGGGCTTCAAGAGACCCAGTACTTC. Its translation is CASSLGLQETQYF.

The chain combines TRBV6-1 with TRBJ1-2; a weak D match, TRBD1 (6 bases). Trimming removed 3 bases from V and 5 bases from J, with 7 bases in between. There are 12 residues in the CDR3. Looked up from germline, CDR1 is MNHNS and CDR2 is SASEGT. The CDR3 coding sequence is TGTGCCAGCAGTGAGAGGGGGTATGGCTACACCTTC. Encoded protein: CASSERGYGYTF.

The J gene is TRBJ2-3, the V gene TRBV9; 7 positions agree with TRBD2. In germline, CDR1 is SGDLS, CDR2 YYNGEE. The CDR3 runs to 16 residues. V dropped 1 base and J dropped 0; count of bases not matched to a gene: 5. This CDR3 is CASSVSSGVSTDTQYF. The CDR3 DNA reads TGTGCCAGCAGCGTATCCAGCGGGGTTAGCACAGATACGCAGTATTTT.

The chain carries TRBV7-2 and TRBJ1-2; D may be TRBD1 (5 bases). Trimming cost V 3 bases and J 5 bases, with 10 bases left between them. The germline V gene has CDR1 SGHTA and CDR2 FQGNSA. CDR3 size: 13 residues. CDR3 in amino acids: CASSFDRQYGYTF. The DNA of the CDR3 is TGTGCCAGCAGCTTTGACAGACAATATGGCTACACCTTC.

This chain joins TRBV20-1 and TRBJ2-1; D ambiguous. The CDR3 spans 12 residues. V was shortened by 3 bases and J by 3 bases, with 6 bases between the two germline ends. The V gene's germline CDR1 is DFQATT and CDR2 SNEGSKA (reference sequence). For the CDR3, the DNA is TGCAGTGCTAGTCCCAACTACAATGAGCAGTTCTTC. It specifies CSASPNYNEQFF.

The chain is built from TRBV14 and TRBJ2-1, with a possible D match to TRBD1 (7 bases). Between the trimmed V and J ends, which lost 3 bases and 1 base, there was a span of 13 bases. The CDR3 contains 16 residues. Germline assignment: CDR1 SGHDN and CDR2 FVKESK. The CDR3 is CASSQLPGGSYNEQFF. In nucleotides, the CDR3 is TGTGCCAGCAGCCAGCTCCCAGGGGGGTCCTACAATGAGCAGTTCTTC.

The table lists this clone with a few counts. V and J are TRBV5-1 and TRBJ1-1; 7 nucleotides align to TRBD1. Germline V CDR1 and CDR2: SGHRS, YFSETQ. V dropped 2 bases and J dropped 8; count of bases not matched to a gene: 9. The CDR3 runs to 14 residues. The DNA for the CDR3 is TGCGCCAGCAGCTTACAGACAGGGCGGAGCGAAGCTTTCTTT. It codes for CASSLQTGRSEAFF.

The V and J genes are TRBV18 and TRBJ1-2; 8 bases are a match to TRBD1. V lost 2 bases and J lost 2; bases outside the gene matches: 13. The CDR3 runs 18 residues. Germline assignment: CDR1 KGHSH and CDR2 LQKENI. CDR3 sequence (DNA): TGTGCCAGCTCACCAGGGGGGGTGACCGGGACAGGCAACTATGGCTACACCTTC. Amino acids: CASSPGGVTGTGNYGYTF.

The chain is built from TRBV5-6 and TRBJ2-7; a weak D match, TRBD1 (6 bases). CDR3 length equals 15 residues. Deletions cut 1 base from V and 4 bases from J, with 15 bases between. CDR1 SGHDT and CDR2 YYEEEE come from the germline V gene. The CDR3 region is CASSLRTASGYEQYF. The CDR3 DNA sequence: TGTGCCAGCAGCTTGAGGACAGCCTCGGGGTACGAGCAGTACTTC.

On this clone itself: The same CDR3 arises from other DNA sequences in this sample as well. V is TRBV18 and J is TRBJ2-2; weak D call: TRBD1 (5 bases). The V gene's germline CDR1 is KGHSH and CDR2 LQKENI. The ends were cut back, 2 bases at V and 6 bases at J, with 10 bases in the middle. This CDR3 has 14 residues. The CDR3 DNA follows: TGTGCCAGCTCACCAAGGCAGGGCGCCGGGGAGCTGTTTTTT. Its protein is CASSPRQGAGELFF.

V gene TRBV2 combines with J gene TRBJ2-7; tentatively, D is TRBD1 (5 bases). The CDR3 spans 14 residues. Germline lookup yields CDR1 SNHLY and CDR2 FYNNEI. The ends were cut back, 9 bases at V and 2 bases at J, with 17 bases in the middle. CDR3 sequence: CASGATGRPYEQYF. In DNA form, the CDR3 reads TGTGCCAGTGGGGCGACGGGCAGACCCTACGAGCAGTACTTC.

This sequence joins TRBV7-7 and TRBJ1-2; D ambiguous. The V and J ends lost 5 bases and 4 bases respectively, with 14 bases between them. CDR1 and CDR2 (germline): SSHAT, FNYEAQ (reference sequence). The CDR3 length is 14 residues. The CDR3 reads CASSQDFTPYGYTF. The CDR3 bases are TGTGCCAGCAGCCAGGACTTCACTCCCTATGGCTACACCTTC.

The chain couples TRBV29-1 to TRBJ1-2, with 11 bases matching TRBD1. Losses at the gene ends were 4 bases for V and 4 bases for J; bases not matched to a gene: 5. The CDR3 extends over 14 amino acids. CDR1 and CDR2 (germline): SQVTM, ANQGSEA. The CDR3 DNA is TGCAGCGTTGCTGGGGACAGGGGGAGCTATGGCTACACCTTC. Translated, it gives CSVAGDRGSYGYTF. Using reference TRBV29-1 and TRBJ1-2 for the parts outside the CDR3, the full variable domain is SAVISQKPSRDICQRGTSLTIQCQVDSQVTMMFWYRQQPGQSLTLIATANQGSEATYESGFVIDKFPISRPNLTFSTLTVSNMSPEDSSIYLCSVAGDRGSYGYTFGSGTRLTVV.

The chain uses TRBV19 and TRBJ1-3; 8 bases fit TRBD1. CDR3 length: 15 residues. Losses at the gene ends were 5 bases for V and 3 bases for J; bases not matched to a gene: 6. Germline assignment: CDR1 LNHDA and CDR2 SQIVND (reference sequence). DNA for the CDR3: TGTGCCAGTAGTGGACAGGGAGGTAGTGGAAACACCATATATTTT. Encoded protein: CASSGQGGSGNTIYF.

The chain links TRBV9 to TRBJ2-5, with D possibly being TRBD2 (6 bases). The CDR3 covers 15 residues. CDR1 and CDR2 from the germline V gene are SGDLS and YYNGEE. V lost 3 bases and J 4 bases, leaving 16 bases between the germline ends. CDR3 DNA sequence: TGTGCCAGCAGCGCCCGCCGGGGAGGTATAGAGACCCAGTACTTC. This translates into CASSARRGGIETQYF.

The DNA of the CDR3 is TGTGCCAGTAATTACCGGGACAGGGGAACTAGCGAGCAGTACTTC. The encoded protein is CASNYRDRGTSEQYF. The rearrangement links TRBV19 to TRBJ2-7, with TRBD1 identical over 10 bases. Trimming cost V 7 bases and J 6 bases; bases outside gene matches: 12. The CDR3 sequence is 15 residues long. Germline V gene sequence: CDR1 LNHDA, CDR2 SQIVND (reference sequence).